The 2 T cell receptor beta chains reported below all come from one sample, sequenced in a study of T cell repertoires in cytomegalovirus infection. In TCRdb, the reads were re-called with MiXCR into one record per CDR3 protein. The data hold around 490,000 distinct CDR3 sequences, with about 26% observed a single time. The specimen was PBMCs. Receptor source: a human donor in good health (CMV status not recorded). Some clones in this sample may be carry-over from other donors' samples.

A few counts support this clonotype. The CDR3 DNA is TGTGCCAGCAGTTACCTCTTGATAGGGGGCGAGAATGAAGCTTTCTTT. As protein: CASSYLLIGGENEAFF. The chain employs TRBV6-6 and TRBJ1-1; 7 bases fit TRBD1. CDR1 MNHNY and CDR2 SVGAGI come from the germline V gene (reference sequence). CDR3 length: 16 residues. J lost 7 bases, V lost 2 bases, and 13 bases had no gene match.

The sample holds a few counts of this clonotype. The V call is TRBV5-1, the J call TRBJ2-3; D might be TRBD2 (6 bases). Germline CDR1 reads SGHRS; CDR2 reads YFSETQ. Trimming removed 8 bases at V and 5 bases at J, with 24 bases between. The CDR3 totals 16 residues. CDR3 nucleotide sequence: TGCGCCAGTACGGGGTCCGGACTAAAATTATTAGATACGCAGTATTTT. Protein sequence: CASTGSGLKLLDTQYF.